The clone carrying this T cell receptor (beta chain) was detected ten times or more. Antigen specificity is unknown. These data come from a study of T-cell reconstitution after alpha-beta-depleted transplantation in children. Germline V lookup: CDR1 MDHEN, CDR2 SYDVKM. V lost 8 bases, J lost 4 bases, and 14 bases lay in between. There are 13 residues in the CDR3. Regarding the study as a whole: It was reported that alpha-beta T cells came from several hundred expanded graft clones (about two months after transplant).

The authors prepared the TCRbeta library with unique molecular identifiers. MiXCR, run by TCRdb on the PCR reads, gives a single entry per CDR3 protein. The repertoire holds 65,000 to 85,000 distinct CDR3 sequences, approximately 11% seen once, with approximately 13% in the top ten. V and J are TRBV28 and TRBJ1-2; D remains ambiguous. This sample comprised PBMCs, obtained before TCRalphabeta/CD19-depleted stem cell transplant. The sequence derives from a boy between 10 and 17 years old with acute myeloid leukemia, due to receive a stem cell transplant. CDR3 loop: CASHEGGSYGYTF. The CDR3 DNA reads as TGTGCCAGCCACGAGGGAGGGAGCTATGGCTACACCTTC.